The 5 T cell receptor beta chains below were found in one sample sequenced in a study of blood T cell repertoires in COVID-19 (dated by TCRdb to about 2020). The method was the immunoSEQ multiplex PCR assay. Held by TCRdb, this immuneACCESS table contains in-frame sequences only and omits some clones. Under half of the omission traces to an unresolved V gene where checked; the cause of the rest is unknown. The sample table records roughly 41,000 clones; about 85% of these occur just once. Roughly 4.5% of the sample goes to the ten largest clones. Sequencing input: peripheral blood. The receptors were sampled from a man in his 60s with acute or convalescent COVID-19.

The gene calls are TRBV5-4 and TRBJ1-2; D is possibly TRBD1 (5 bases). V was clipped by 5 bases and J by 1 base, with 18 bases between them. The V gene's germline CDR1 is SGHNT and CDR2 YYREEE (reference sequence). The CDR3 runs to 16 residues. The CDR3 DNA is TGTGCCAGCAGACAACTCGGACAAGGGATTAACTATGGCTACACCTTC. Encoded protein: CASRQLGQGINYGYTF.

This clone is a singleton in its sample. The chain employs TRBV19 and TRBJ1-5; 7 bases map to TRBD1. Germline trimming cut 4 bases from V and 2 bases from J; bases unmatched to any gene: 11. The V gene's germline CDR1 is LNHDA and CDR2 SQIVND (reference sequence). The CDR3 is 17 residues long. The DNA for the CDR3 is TGTGCCAGTAGTAAACAGGGGTTTGCTTCAGGCAATCAGCCCCAGCATTTT. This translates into CASSKQGFASGNQPQHF.

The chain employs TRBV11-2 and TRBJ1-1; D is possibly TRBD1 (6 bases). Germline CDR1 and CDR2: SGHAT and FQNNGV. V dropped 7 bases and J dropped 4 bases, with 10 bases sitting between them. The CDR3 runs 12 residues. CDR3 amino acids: CASTTGSTEAFF. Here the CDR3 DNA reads TGTGCCAGCACCACAGGGTCCACTGAAGCTTTCTTT.

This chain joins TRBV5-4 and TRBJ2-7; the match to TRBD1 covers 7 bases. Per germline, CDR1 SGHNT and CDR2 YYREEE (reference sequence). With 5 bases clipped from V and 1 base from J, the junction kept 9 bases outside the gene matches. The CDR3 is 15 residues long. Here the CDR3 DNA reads TGTGCCAGCAGTCGAATGCCGGGACAGTCCTACGAGCAGTACTTC. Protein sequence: CASSRMPGQSYEQYF.

CDR3 bases: TGTGCCAGCAGTTCTTCCCGGACAGTCTACAATGAGCAGTTCTTC. Translating gives CASSSSRTVYNEQFF. The chain recombines TRBV27 with TRBJ2-1, with D perhaps TRBD1 (6 bases). V gave up 4 bases and J gave up 3 bases, with 13 bases separating them. The CDR3 sequence is 15 residues long. Germline V CDR1 and CDR2: MNHEY, SMNVEV (reference sequence).